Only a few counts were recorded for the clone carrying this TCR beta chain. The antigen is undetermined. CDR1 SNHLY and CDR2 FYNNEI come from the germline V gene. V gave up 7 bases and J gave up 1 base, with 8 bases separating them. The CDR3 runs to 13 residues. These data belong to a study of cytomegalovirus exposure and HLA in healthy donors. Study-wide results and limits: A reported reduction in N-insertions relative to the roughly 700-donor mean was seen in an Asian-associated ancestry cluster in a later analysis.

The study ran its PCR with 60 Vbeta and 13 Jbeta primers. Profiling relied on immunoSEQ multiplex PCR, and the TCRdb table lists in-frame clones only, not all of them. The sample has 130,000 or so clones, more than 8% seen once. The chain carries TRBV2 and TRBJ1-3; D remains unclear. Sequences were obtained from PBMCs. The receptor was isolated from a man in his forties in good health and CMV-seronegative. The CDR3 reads CASNRVSGNTIYF. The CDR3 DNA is TGTGCCAGCAATCGGGTTTCTGGAAACACCATATATTTT.